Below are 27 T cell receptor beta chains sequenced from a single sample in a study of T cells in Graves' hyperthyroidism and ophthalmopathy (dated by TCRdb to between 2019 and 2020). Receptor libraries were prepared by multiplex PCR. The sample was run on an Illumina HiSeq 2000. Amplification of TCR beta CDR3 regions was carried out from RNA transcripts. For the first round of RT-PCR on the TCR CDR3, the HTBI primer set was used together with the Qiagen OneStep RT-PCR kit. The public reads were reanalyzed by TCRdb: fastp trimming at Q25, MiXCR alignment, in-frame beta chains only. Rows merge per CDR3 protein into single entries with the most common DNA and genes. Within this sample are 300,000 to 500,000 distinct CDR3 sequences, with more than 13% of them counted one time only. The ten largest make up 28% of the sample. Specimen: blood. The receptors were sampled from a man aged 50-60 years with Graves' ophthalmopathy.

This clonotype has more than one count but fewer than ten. This CDR3 is CASSVQIQETQYF. CDR3 coding DNA: TGTGCCAGTAGTGTTCAGATCCAAGAGACCCAGTACTTC. The chain couples TRBV19 to TRBJ2-5; D not certain. Germline V gene sequence: CDR1 LNHDA, CDR2 SQIVND (reference sequence). Trimming left V 5 bases short and J 1 base short, with 8 bases between. The CDR3 is 13 residues long.

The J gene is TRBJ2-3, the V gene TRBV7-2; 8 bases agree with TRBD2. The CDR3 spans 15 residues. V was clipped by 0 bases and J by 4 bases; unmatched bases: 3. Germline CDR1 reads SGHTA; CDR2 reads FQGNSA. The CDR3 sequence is CASSLAGRASDTQYF. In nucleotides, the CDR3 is TGTGCCAGCAGCTTAGCCGGGAGGGCCTCAGATACGCAGTATTTT. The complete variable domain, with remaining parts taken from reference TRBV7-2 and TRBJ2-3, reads GAGVSQSPSNKVTEKGKDVELRCDPISGHTALYWYRQSLGQGLEFLIYFQGNSAPDKSGLPSDRFSAERTGGSVSTLTIQRTQQEDSAVYLCASSLAGRASDTQYFGPGTRLTVL.

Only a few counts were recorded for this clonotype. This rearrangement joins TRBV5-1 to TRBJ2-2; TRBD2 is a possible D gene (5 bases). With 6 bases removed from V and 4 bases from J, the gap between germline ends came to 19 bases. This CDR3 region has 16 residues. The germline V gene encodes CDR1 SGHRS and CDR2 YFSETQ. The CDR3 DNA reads TGCGCCAGCAACCTGGGCACGGACTTTTTCACCGGGGAGCTGTTTTTT. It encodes CASNLGTDFFTGELFF. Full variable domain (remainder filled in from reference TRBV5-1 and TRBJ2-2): KAGVTQTPRYLIKTRGQQVTLSCSPISGHRSVSWYQQTPGQGLQFLFEYFSETQRNKGNFPGRFSGRQFSNSRSEMNVSTLELGDSALYLCASNLGTDFFTGELFFGEGSRLTVL.

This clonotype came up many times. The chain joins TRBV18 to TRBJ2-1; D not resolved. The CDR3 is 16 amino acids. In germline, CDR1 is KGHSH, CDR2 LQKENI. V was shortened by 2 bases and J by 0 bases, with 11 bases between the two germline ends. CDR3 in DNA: TGTGCCAGCTCACCAGCTACGCCGAGCTCCTACAATGAGCAGTTCTTC. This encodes CASSPATPSSYNEQFF.

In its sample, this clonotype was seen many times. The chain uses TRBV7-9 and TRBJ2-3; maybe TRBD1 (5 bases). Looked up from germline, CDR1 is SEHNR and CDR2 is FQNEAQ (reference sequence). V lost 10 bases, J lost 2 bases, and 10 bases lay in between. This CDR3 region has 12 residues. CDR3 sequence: CATTDSTDTQYF. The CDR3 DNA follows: TGTGCCACGACAGATTCCACAGATACGCAGTATTTT. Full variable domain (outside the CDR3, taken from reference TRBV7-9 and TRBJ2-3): DTGVSQNPRHKITKRGQNVTFRCDPISEHNRLYWYRQTLGQGPEFLTYFQNEAQLEKSRLLSDRFSAERPKGSFSTLEIQRTEQGDSAMYLCATTDSTDTQYFGPGTRLTVL.

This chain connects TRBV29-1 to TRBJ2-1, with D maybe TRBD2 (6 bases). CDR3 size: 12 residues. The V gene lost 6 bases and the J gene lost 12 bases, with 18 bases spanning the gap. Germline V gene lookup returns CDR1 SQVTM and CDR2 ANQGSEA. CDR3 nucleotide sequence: TGCAGCGTCAAAAACCGACTAGTAGGGCAGTTCTTC. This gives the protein CSVKNRLVGQFF.

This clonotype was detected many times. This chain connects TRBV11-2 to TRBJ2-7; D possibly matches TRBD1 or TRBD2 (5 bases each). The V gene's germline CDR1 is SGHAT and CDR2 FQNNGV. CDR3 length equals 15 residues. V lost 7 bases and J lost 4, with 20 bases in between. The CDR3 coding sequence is TGTGCCAGCACCCCCATGGGACGGGGTCTTTACGAGCAGTACTTC. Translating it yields CASTPMGRGLYEQYF.

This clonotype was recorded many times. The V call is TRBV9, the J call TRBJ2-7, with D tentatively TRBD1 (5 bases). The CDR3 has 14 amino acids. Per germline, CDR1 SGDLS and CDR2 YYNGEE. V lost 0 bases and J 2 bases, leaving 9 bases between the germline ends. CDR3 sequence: CASSVVGAAYEQYF. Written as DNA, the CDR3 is TGTGCCAGCAGCGTAGTTGGGGCAGCCTACGAGCAGTACTTC.

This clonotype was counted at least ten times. The CDR3 loop reads CASSSDRDGYTF. The CDR3, as DNA: TGTGCCAGCAGCTCCGACAGAGATGGCTACACCTTC. The chain links TRBV7-2 to TRBJ1-2; D is perhaps TRBD1 (5 bases). In germline, CDR1 is SGHTA, CDR2 FQGNSA. The CDR3 loop spans 12 amino acids. V lost 4 bases to trimming and J lost 6 bases, with 9 bases between them.

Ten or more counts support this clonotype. The CDR3 is CASSARLAGVLEQYF. In DNA form, the CDR3 reads TGTGCCAGCAGTGCGAGACTAGCGGGAGTCCTCGAGCAGTACTTC. This chain links TRBV27 with TRBJ2-7; TRBD2 agrees at 12 bases. CDR3 length: 15 residues. V shed 5 bases and J 6 bases; nucleotides not matched to a gene: 8. Per germline, CDR1 MNHEY and CDR2 SMNVEV (reference sequence).

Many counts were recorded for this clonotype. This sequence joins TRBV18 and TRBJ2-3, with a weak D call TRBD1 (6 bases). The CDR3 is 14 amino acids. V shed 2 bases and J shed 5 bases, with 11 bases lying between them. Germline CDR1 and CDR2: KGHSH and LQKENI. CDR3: CASSPSGDGDTQYF. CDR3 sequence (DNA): TGTGCCAGCTCACCATCAGGGGACGGAGATACGCAGTATTTT. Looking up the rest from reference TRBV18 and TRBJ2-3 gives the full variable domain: NAGVMQNPRHLVRRRGQEARLRCSPMKGHSHVYWYRQLPEEGLKFMVYLQKENIIDESGMPKERFSAEFPKEGPSILRIQQVVRGDSAAYFCASSPSGDGDTQYFGPGTRLTVL.

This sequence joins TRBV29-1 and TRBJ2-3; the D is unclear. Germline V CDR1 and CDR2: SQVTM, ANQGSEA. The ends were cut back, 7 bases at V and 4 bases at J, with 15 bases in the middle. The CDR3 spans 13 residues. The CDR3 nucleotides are TGCAGCGGATGCTTGGGTGGTCCAGATACGCAGTATTTT. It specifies CSGCLGGPDTQYF.

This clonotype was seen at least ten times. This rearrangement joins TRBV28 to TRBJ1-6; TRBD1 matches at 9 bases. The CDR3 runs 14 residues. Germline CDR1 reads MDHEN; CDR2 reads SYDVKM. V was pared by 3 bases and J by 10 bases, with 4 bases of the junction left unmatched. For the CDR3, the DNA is TGTGCCAGCAGTTTGGGACAGGGACACTCACCCCTCCACTTT. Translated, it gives CASSLGQGHSPLHF.

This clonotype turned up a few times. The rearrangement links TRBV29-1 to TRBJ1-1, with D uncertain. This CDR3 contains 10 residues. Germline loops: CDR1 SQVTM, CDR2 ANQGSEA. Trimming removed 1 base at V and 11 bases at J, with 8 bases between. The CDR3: CSVEVTRAFF. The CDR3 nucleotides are TGCAGCGTTGAAGTGACAAGGGCTTTCTTT.

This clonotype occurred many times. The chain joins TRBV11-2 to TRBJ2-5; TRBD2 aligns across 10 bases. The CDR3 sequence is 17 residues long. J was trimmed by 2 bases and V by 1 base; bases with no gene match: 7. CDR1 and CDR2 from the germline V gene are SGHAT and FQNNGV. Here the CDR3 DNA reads TGTGCCAGCAGCTTAGGTACTAGCGGGATTAGGCAAGAGACCCAGTACTTC. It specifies CASSLGTSGIRQETQYF.

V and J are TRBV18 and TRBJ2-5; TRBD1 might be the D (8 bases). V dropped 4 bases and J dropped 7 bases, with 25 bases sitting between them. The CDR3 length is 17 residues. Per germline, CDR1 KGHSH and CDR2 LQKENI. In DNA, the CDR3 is TGTGCCAGCTCACGACTAGCTACAGGACAGGGAGAATGGACCCAGTACTTC. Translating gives CASSRLATGQGEWTQYF.

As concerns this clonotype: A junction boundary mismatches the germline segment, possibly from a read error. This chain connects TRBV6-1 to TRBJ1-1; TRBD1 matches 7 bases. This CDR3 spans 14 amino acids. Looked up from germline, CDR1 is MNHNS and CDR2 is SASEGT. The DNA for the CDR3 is TGTGCCAGCAGTCTAACAGGGGCGAACACTGAAGCTGTCTTT. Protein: CASSLTGANTEAVF.

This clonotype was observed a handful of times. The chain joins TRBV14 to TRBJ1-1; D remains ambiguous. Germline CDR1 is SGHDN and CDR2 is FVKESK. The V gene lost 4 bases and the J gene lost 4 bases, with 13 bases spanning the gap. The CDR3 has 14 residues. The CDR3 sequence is CASSPLKGATEAFF. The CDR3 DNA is TGTGCCAGCAGCCCCCTAAAGGGTGCCACTGAAGCTTTCTTT. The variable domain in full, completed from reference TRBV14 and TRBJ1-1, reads EAGVTQFPSHSVIEKGQTVTLRCDPISGHDNLYWYRRVMGKEIKFLLHFVKESKQDESGMPNNRFLAERTGGTYSTLKVQPAELEDSGVYFCASSPLKGATEAFFGQGTRLTVV.

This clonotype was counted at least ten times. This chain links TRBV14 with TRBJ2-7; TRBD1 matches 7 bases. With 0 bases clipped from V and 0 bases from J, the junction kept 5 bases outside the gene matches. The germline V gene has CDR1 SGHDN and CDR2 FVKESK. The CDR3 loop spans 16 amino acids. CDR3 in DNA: TGTGCCAGCAGCCAAGATGTAGGGGACAGCTCCTACGAGCAGTACTTC. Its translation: CASSQDVGDSSYEQYF.

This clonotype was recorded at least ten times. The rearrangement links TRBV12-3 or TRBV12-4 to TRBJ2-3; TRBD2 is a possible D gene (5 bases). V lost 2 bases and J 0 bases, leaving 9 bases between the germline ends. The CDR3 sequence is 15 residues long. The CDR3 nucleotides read TGTGCCAGCAGTTTACGGGGAGCTAGCACAGATACGCAGTATTTT. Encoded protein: CASSLRGASTDTQYF.

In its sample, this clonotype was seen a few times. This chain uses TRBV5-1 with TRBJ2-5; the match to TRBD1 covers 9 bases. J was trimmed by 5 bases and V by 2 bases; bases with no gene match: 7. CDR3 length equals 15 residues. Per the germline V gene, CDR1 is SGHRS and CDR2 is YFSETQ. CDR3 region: CASSLPGTGMETQYF. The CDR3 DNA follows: TGCGCCAGCAGCTTACCCGGGACAGGGATGGAGACCCAGTACTTC. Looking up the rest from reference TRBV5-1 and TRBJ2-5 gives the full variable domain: KAGVTQTPRYLIKTRGQQVTLSCSPISGHRSVSWYQQTPGQGLQFLFEYFSETQRNKGNFPGRFSGRQFSNSRSEMNVSTLELGDSALYLCASSLPGTGMETQYFGPGTRLLVL.

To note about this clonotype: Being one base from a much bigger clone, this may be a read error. The DNA for the CDR3 is TGTGCTAGTGCCTCGATATCCCAAGAGACCCAGTACTTC. Translated: CASASISQETQYF. This rearrangement joins TRBV12-5 to TRBJ2-5; D remains ambiguous. V was shortened by 7 bases and J by 1 base, with 10 bases between the two germline ends. Germline V lookup: CDR1 LGHNT, CDR2 FRNRAP. This CDR3 is built from 13 residues.

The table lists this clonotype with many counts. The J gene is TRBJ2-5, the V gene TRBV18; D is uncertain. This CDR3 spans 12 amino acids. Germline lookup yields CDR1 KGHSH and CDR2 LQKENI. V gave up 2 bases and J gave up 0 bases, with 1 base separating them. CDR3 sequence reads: CASSPNQETQYF. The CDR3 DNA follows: TGTGCCAGCTCACCAAACCAAGAGACCCAGTACTTC.

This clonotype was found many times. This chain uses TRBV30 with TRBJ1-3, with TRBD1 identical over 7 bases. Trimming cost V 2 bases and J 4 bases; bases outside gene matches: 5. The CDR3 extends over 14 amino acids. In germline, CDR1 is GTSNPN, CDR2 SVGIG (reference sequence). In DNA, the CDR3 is TGTGCCTGGAGTCAGACAGGGTTCGGAAACACCATATATTTT. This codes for CAWSQTGFGNTIYF.

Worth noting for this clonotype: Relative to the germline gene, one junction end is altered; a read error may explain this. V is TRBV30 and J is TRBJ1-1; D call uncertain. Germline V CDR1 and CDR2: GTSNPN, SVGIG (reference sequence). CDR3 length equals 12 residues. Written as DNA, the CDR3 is TGTGCCTGGAGCCAAGGGAACACTGAAGCCTTCTTT. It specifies CAWSQGNTEAFF.

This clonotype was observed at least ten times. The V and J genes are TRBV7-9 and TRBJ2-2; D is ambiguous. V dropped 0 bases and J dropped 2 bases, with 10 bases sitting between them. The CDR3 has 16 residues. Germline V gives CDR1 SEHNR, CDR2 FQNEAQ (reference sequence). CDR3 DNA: TGTGCCAGCAGCTTAGCGTTAAACCTTAACACCGGGGAGCTGTTTTTT. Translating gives CASSLALNLNTGELFF.

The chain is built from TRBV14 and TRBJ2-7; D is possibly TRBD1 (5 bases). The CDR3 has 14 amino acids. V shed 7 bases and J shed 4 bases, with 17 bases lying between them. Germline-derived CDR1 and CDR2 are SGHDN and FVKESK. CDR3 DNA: TGTGCCAGCAATCCCGCTGAGGACATGTACGAGCAGTACTTC. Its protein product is CASNPAEDMYEQYF. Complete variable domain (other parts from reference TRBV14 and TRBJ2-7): EAGVTQFPSHSVIEKGQTVTLRCDPISGHDNLYWYRRVMGKEIKFLLHFVKESKQDESGMPNNRFLAERTGGTYSTLKVQPAELEDSGVYFCASNPAEDMYEQYFGPGTRLTVT.